A single sample gave rise to the 28 T cell receptor beta chains below, sequenced in a study of glioma-infiltrating T cells after dendritic cell vaccination. Time point: after dendritic cell vaccination, including at tumor progression/relapse. The protocol was immunoSEQ multiplex PCR, while the TCRdb copy is restricted to in-frame clones and leaves out a portion. The sample includes more than 75,000 clones, 83% of them seen just once. Sequenced material: blood, taken after dendritic cell vaccination. These receptors were obtained from a human donor with glioblastoma.

This chain uses TRBV9 with TRBJ2-7; 8 bases fit TRBD2. With V trimmed by 2 bases and J by 4 bases, 8 bases remained unmatched. The CDR3 covers 15 residues. Germline CDR1 SGDLS, CDR2 YYNGEE. In nucleotides, the CDR3 is TGTGCCAGCAGCGTGTTCGCGGGGGGCTTGTACGAGCAGTACTTC. As protein: CASSVFAGGLYEQYF. The whole variable domain, filled in from reference TRBV9 and TRBJ2-7, reads DSGVTQTPKHLITATGQRVTLRCSPRSGDLSVYWYQQSLDQGLQFLIQYYNGEERAKGNILERFSAQQFPDLHSELNLSSLELGDSALYFCASSVFAGGLYEQYFGPGTRLTVT.

The chain combines TRBV2 with TRBJ1-5; D perhaps matches TRBD1 (5 bases). V was shortened by 6 bases and J by 4 bases, with 10 bases between the two germline ends. The CDR3 consists of 13 residues. Looked up from germline, CDR1 is SNHLY and CDR2 is FYNNEI. CDR3 nucleotide sequence: TGTGCCAGCAGCCCCCAGGGAAATCAGCCCCAGCATTTT. Amino acid sequence: CASSPQGNQPQHF.

As to this clone: The same CDR3 also results from other DNA sequences found in this sample. The CDR3 here is CASSLGGAYGYTF. The CDR3 nucleotides read TGTGCCAGCAGCTTAGGGGGAGCGTACGGCTACACCTTC. The chain couples TRBV7-8 to TRBJ1-2, with no clear D. The CDR3 runs to 13 residues. The germline gives CDR1 SGHVS, CDR2 FQNEAQ. V dropped 1 base and J dropped 8 bases, with 11 bases sitting between them.

Comment on this clone: This CDR3 is also generated by other DNA sequences in the sample. The chain recombines TRBV19 with TRBJ2-2, with unresolved D. This CDR3 spans 15 amino acids. V was trimmed by 3 bases and J by 2 bases, leaving 10 bases between them. The germline gives CDR1 LNHDA, CDR2 SQIVND (reference sequence). CDR3: CASSIGQVNTGELFF. The DNA for the CDR3 is TGTGCCAGTAGTATTGGTCAGGTTAACACCGGGGAGCTGTTTTTT. Together with reference TRBV19 and TRBJ2-2, the CDR3 gives the full variable domain: DGGITQSPKYLFRKEGQNVTLSCEQNLNHDAMYWYRQDPGQGLRLIYYSQIVNDFQKGDIAEGYSVSREKKESFPLTVTSAQKNPTAFYLCASSIGQVNTGELFFGEGSRLTVL.

The chain employs TRBV29-1 and TRBJ1-1, with no clear D. V gave up 6 bases and J gave up 1 base, with 12 bases separating them. The CDR3 is 13 amino acids. Germline lookup yields CDR1 SQVTM and CDR2 ANQGSEA. CDR3 loop: CSVAPHGNTEAFF. CDR3 DNA: TGCAGCGTCGCCCCACATGGGAACACTGAAGCTTTCTTT.

The count of this clone is one. The chain employs TRBV2 and TRBJ1-3; D gene unclear. The CDR3 has 13 residues. Looked up from germline, CDR1 is SNHLY and CDR2 is FYNNEI. Trimming took 8 bases from V and 2 from J, leaving 10 bases between them. This CDR3 reads CASAIGAGNTIYF. In DNA, the CDR3 is TGTGCCAGCGCAATTGGAGCTGGAAACACCATATATTTT.

The chain is built from TRBV19 and TRBJ1-2; the D gene is possibly TRBD1 (5 bases). This CDR3 has 14 amino acids. V dropped 4 bases and J dropped 3 bases, with 12 bases sitting between them. CDR1 and CDR2 from the germline V gene are LNHDA and SQIVND (reference sequence). In DNA, the CDR3 is TGTGCCAGTAGTAGGACGGGGGGAGACTATGGCTACACCTTC. Translated, it gives CASSRTGGDYGYTF.

V usage is TRBV28 and J usage is TRBJ2-1; D is uncertain. CDR3 length: 19 amino acids. Per germline, CDR1 MDHEN and CDR2 SYDVKM. V was cut by 3 bases and J by 0 bases, with 21 bases left in between. The CDR3 here is CASSFIRWATESSYNEQFF. The CDR3 nucleotides read TGTGCCAGCAGTTTCATCCGCTGGGCTACTGAGAGCTCCTACAATGAGCAGTTCTTC.

This chain links TRBV5-4 with TRBJ2-1, with 10 bases aligning to TRBD1. Trimming removed 2 bases from V and 7 bases from J; junction bases left unmatched: 6. The CDR3 consists of 15 residues. Germline V gene data show CDR1 as SGHNT and CDR2 as YYREEE (reference sequence). The CDR3 spells CASSFPGQGWNEQFF. The CDR3 DNA reads as TGTGCCAGCAGCTTTCCGGGACAGGGGTGGAATGAGCAGTTCTTC.

This chain uses TRBV19 with TRBJ2-2, with 7 bases fitting TRBD1. In germline, CDR1 is LNHDA, CDR2 SQIVND (reference sequence). The V segment lost 9 bases and the J segment 3 bases; nucleotides outside the gene matches: 7. The CDR3 covers 14 residues. CDR3 bases: TGTGCCAGCCTAGACAGGGAGCACACCGGGGAGCTGTTTTTT. It yields the protein CASLDREHTGELFF.

This sequence joins TRBV10-3 and TRBJ1-5, with D hard to call. Trimming stripped 4 bases from V and 2 bases from J, with 9 bases between. Germline V gene lookup returns CDR1 ENHRY and CDR2 SYGVKD. The CDR3 covers 14 residues. The CDR3: CAISVGGGNQPQHF. The DNA of the CDR3 is TGTGCCATCAGTGTCGGAGGTGGCAATCAGCCCCAGCATTTT.

This clone was seen just once. The chain carries TRBV11-1 and TRBJ1-1; 10 nucleotides agree with TRBD1. CDR1 and CDR2 (germline): SGHAT, FQDESV (reference sequence). The J segment lost 7 bases and the V segment lost 2 bases, leaving 10 bases of the junction unmatched. The CDR3 sequence is 16 residues long. This chain's CDR3 is CASSLLGTGVYLEAFF. The CDR3 DNA follows: TGTGCCAGCAGCTTATTGGGGACAGGGGTTTATCTTGAAGCTTTCTTT.

DNA for the CDR3: TGTGCCAGCAGCTTAGGGCAGGGATGGACTGAAGCTTTCTTT. Translation: CASSLGQGWTEAFF. The chain has TRBV11-2 and TRBJ1-1; D perhaps matches TRBD1 (5 bases). With 1 base removed from V and 5 bases from J, the gap between germline ends came to 11 bases. This CDR3 is built from 14 residues. Germline CDR1 is SGHAT and CDR2 is FQNNGV.

The genes are TRBV5-1 and TRBJ2-7; 7 bases match TRBD1. CDR3 length: 15 residues. Germline V CDR1 and CDR2: SGHRS, YFSETQ. With V trimmed by 1 base and J by 2 bases, 6 bases remained unmatched. In nucleotides, the CDR3 is TGCGCCAGCAGCTTGAGGTCGGGGACAGCCTACGAGCAGTACTTC. This codes for CASSLRSGTAYEQYF.

This rearrangement joins TRBV14 to TRBJ2-2; weak D call: TRBD1 (6 bases). Germline CDR1 SGHDN, CDR2 FVKESK. Trimming cost V 2 bases and J 4 bases, with 11 bases left between them. The CDR3 spans 15 residues. CDR3 DNA sequence: TGTGCCAGCAGCCAACTACAGGGTGGCACCGGGGAGCTGTTTTTT. Its protein is CASSQLQGGTGELFF.

The V call is TRBV4-3, the J call TRBJ2-7; 9 bases agree with TRBD1. The CDR3 covers 15 residues. CDR1 is LGHNA, CDR2 YSLEER, per germline. J was trimmed by 5 bases and V by 5 bases; bases with no gene match: 10. CDR3 loop: CASSMNRRTGDEQYF. CDR3 DNA: TGCGCCAGCAGCATGAACCGGCGGACAGGGGACGAGCAGTACTTC.

The J gene is TRBJ2-7, the V gene TRBV30; perhaps TRBD2 as D (5 bases). The CDR3 loop spans 12 amino acids. CDR1 is GTSNPN, CDR2 SVGIG, per germline (reference sequence). Deletions cut 0 bases from V and 4 bases from J, with 7 bases between. For the CDR3, the DNA is TGTGCCTGGAGTGTCGGGGTGTACGAGCAGTACTTC. Its translation is CAWSVGVYEQYF.

The V and J genes are TRBV19 and TRBJ2-7; 8 nucleotides agree with TRBD1. J was trimmed by 1 base and V by 5 bases; bases with no gene match: 7. Germline V CDR1 and CDR2: LNHDA, SQIVND (reference sequence). The CDR3 runs to 15 residues. The CDR3 protein is CASSPGGSGSYEQYF. The CDR3 DNA is TGTGCCAGTAGTCCAGGGGGCTCGGGGTCCTACGAGCAGTACTTC. Supplemented by reference TRBV19 and TRBJ2-7, the full variable domain reads DGGITQSPKYLFRKEGQNVTLSCEQNLNHDAMYWYRQDPGQGLRLIYYSQIVNDFQKGDIAEGYSVSREKKESFPLTVTSAQKNPTAFYLCASSPGGSGSYEQYFGPGTRLTVT.

CDR3 DNA sequence: TGTGCCAGCAGCCGGCGCGAGACAGGCAGTAATGAAAAACTGTTTTTT. Protein: CASSRRETGSNEKLFF. The chain carries TRBV5-8 and TRBJ1-4, with a tentative D call TRBD1 (6 bases). Trimming shortened V by 4 bases and J by 4 bases, and 17 bases separated the two germline ends. The germline gives CDR1 SGHTS, CDR2 YDEGEE. The CDR3 spans 16 residues.

This chain joins TRBV30 and TRBJ2-5, with 14 nucleotides matching TRBD2. CDR1 is GTSNPN, CDR2 SVGIG, per germline (reference sequence). Losses at the gene ends were 1 base for V and 3 bases for J; bases not matched to a gene: 1. The CDR3 covers 15 residues. The CDR3, as DNA: TGTGCCTGGAGTGAGGGACTAGCGGGGGAAGAGACCCAGTACTTC. Encoded protein: CAWSEGLAGEETQYF.

V and J are TRBV7-3 and TRBJ1-2; weak D call: TRBD1 (6 bases). The CDR3 totals 15 residues. The V gene lost 0 bases and the J gene lost 3 bases, with 11 bases spanning the gap. Germline CDR1 is SGHTA and CDR2 is FQGTGA. The chain's CDR3 is CASSLTRTAHYGYTF. CDR3 bases: TGTGCCAGCAGCTTAACACGGACAGCCCACTATGGCTACACCTTC.

This chain joins TRBV15 and TRBJ2-7; D call uncertain. The CDR3 spans 13 residues. Trimming stripped 4 bases from V and 1 base from J, with 8 bases between. Germline CDR1 reads LNHNV; CDR2 reads YYDKDF (reference sequence). CDR3 nucleotide sequence: TGTGCCACCAGCAACCGGGTTTCCTACGAGCAGTACTTC. Translation gives CATSNRVSYEQYF.

The J gene is TRBJ1-3, the V gene TRBV4-1; D remains unclear. V was trimmed by 4 bases and J by 4 bases, leaving 8 bases between them. The CDR3 is made up of 13 amino acids. Germline-derived CDR1 and CDR2 are MGHRA and YSYEKL. The CDR3 loop reads CASSPLAGNTIYF. For the CDR3, the DNA is TGCGCCAGCAGCCCACTCGCCGGAAACACCATATATTTT.

This clone was recorded once. The chain employs TRBV5-1 and TRBJ2-5; D not certain. The CDR3 spans 14 residues. Trimming took off 4 bases at V and 3 bases at J, with 13 bases between the two ends. In germline, CDR1 is SGHRS, CDR2 YFSETQ. The CDR3 loop reads CASSPAATEETQYF. Here the CDR3 DNA reads TGCGCCAGCAGCCCCGCTGCTACAGAAGAGACCCAGTACTTC.

The gene calls are TRBV5-1 and TRBJ2-5; 9 nucleotides match TRBD2. Germline lookup yields CDR1 SGHRS and CDR2 YFSETQ. The CDR3 runs to 16 residues. Unmatched junction bases numbered 11, after V lost 4 bases and J lost 4 bases. CDR3 region: CASSLRTSGSLETQYF. CDR3 nucleotide sequence: TGCGCCAGCAGCCTAAGAACTAGCGGGTCCTTAGAGACCCAGTACTTC.

The chain links TRBV7-3 to TRBJ2-1; a possible D gene is TRBD1 (6 bases). Germline assignment: CDR1 SGHTA and CDR2 FQGTGA. V dropped 4 bases and J dropped 7 bases, with 8 bases sitting between them. This CDR3 is 12 amino acids long. The CDR3 loop is CASSSQGNEQFF. CDR3 sequence (DNA): TGTGCCAGCAGCTCACAGGGAAATGAGCAGTTCTTC.

V and J are TRBV4-3 and TRBJ1-4, with TRBD1 matching over 7 bases. The CDR3 length is 16 residues. Germline V gives CDR1 LGHNA, CDR2 YSLEER. The ends lost 3 bases at V and 7 bases at J; junction bases unmatched: 11. CDR3 residues: CASSQTRQGRGEKLFF. In DNA, the CDR3 is TGCGCCAGCAGCCAGACACGACAGGGTAGGGGTGAAAAACTGTTTTTT.

This chain connects TRBV25-1 to TRBJ1-1, with TRBD1 matching over 7 bases. CDR1 is MGHDK and CDR2 is SYGVNS in the germline V gene. CDR3 length: 15 amino acids. Trimming removed 4 bases from V and 0 bases from J; junction bases left unmatched: 5. CDR3 DNA sequence: TGTGCCAGCAGTGGCCGACAGGGATTGAACACTGAAGCTTTCTTT. Translating it yields CASSGRQGLNTEAFF. Combining the CDR3 with reference TRBV25-1 and TRBJ1-1 gives the whole variable domain EADIYQTPRYLVIGTGKKITLECSQTMGHDKMYWYQQDPGMELHLIHYSYGVNSTEKGDLSSESTVSRIRTEHFPLTLESARPSHTSQYLCASSGRQGLNTEAFFGQGTRLTVV.